This T cell receptor beta chain appears in the sequencing data of a study of molecular identifiers for immune sequencing clone quantification. Study-level information: Naive CD8 cell RNA, from 20,000 or 100,000 cells, was split five ways in replicates, with four sequenced.

The CDR3 is 15 amino acids. Comments on this clonotype: The conserved phenylalanine or tryptophan normally closing the CDR3 is absent here, so this likely arose from a read error.

Investigators produced naive CD8 libraries from approximately 20,000 to 1,000,000 sorted cells, drawing on 10%, 30% or 50% RNA. CD8+CD4-CCR7+CD45RA+ sorting gave the naive CD8 T cells. From the PCR reads, TCRdb called clonotypes with MiXCR, one entry per CDR3 protein. The sample contains under 650,000 distinct CDR3 sequences, about 20% of which appear only once. Sequencing was performed on naive CD8+ T cells from blood, with Jurkat cell RNA spiked in. Described subset: FACS-sorted CD8+CD4-CCR7+CD45RA+ naive T cells. This TCR derives from a human donor in good health. Some libraries in this study had Jurkat cell RNA spiked in. The chain joins TRBV5-3 to TRBJ2-7; D could derive from TRBD1 or TRBD2 (5 bases each). TRBV5-3 is flagged as an ORF with uncertain function. The CDR3 coding sequence is TGTGCCAGCAGCTTGGGGACCGGCCGCTCCTACGAGCAGTACCTC. Protein sequence: CASSLGTGRSYEQYL.